This record covers a single T cell receptor (beta chain). Its cognate antigen is unknown. Quantitative 5'-RACE with molecular barcodes was used to make the TCR beta libraries. From the 5' RACE reads, TCRdb called clonotypes with MiXCR, one entry per CDR3 protein. The table includes 650,000 to 800,000 distinct CDR3 sequences, under 20% detected once. This entry belongs to a study of CD8 T cells in ankylosing spondylitis. Looked up from germline, CDR1 is KGHDR and CDR2 is SFDVKD. Deletions cut 1 base from V and 4 bases from J, with 9 bases between. This CDR3 contains 15 residues. Study-level points and caveats: In the blood and synovial fluid of reactive arthritis, some motif variants had been previously reported. Among TCR beta sequences, a motif of roughly 8 highly homologous variants appeared characteristic of ankylosing spondylitis blood. Disease-linked clones were CD8+ and relatively rare in peripheral blood. Researchers reportedly found disease-linked clones significantly enriched in matched ankylosing spondylitis synovial fluid.

This clonotype was obtained from a male donor with ankylosing spondylitis. The chain employs TRBV24-1 and TRBJ2-2, with a weak D call TRBD2 (6 bases). The sample comprised blood, either unsorted or a sorted T cell fraction (not recorded which). The CDR3 here is CATSDFPEGTGELFF. The CDR3 DNA follows: TGTGCCACCAGTGATTTCCCGGAGGGCACCGGGGAGCTGTTTTTT.